This TCR beta chain was sequenced in a study of Ad26.COV2.S vaccination and SARS-CoV-2 variants. Study-wide results and caveats: Total responses of T cells may have been underestimated by the analyses of TCR breadth and depth. Reportedly, after vaccination the spike-specific CD8+ and CD4+ T cell responses displayed substantial breadth.

Measured with immunoSEQ multiplex PCR; TCRdb has only the in-frame clones, and not every one. This sample has 400,000 to 500,000 clones, with roughly 87% found just once. Germline values: CDR1 MDHEN, CDR2 SYDVKM. V lost 5 bases to trimming and J lost 1 base; unmatched junction nucleotides: 7. CDR3 length equals 16 residues. Documented treatment: around 19 received Ad26.COV2.S at low or high dose, single or two shots; several received placebo; per-sample allocation not given. Repertoires come from day 63 after the first vaccine or placebo injection. Donor was an adult aged 18-55 years in Boston. SARS-CoV-2 spike from the Wuhan strain was encoded by the vaccine, an Ad26 vector. This clone is a singleton in its sample. Its antigen is still unknown.

The V gene is TRBV28, the J gene TRBJ1-3; TRBD1 aligns across 8 bases. The TCR originated in a person aged 18-60 years who received the Ad26.COV2.S COVID-19 vaccine or a placebo. This sample comprised peripheral blood, obtained in a trial of Ad26.COV2.S vaccine versus placebo. CDR3: CASSVPGGASGNTIYF. CDR3 in DNA: TGTGCCAGCAGTGTCCCAGGGGGCGCTTCTGGAAACACCATATATTTT.